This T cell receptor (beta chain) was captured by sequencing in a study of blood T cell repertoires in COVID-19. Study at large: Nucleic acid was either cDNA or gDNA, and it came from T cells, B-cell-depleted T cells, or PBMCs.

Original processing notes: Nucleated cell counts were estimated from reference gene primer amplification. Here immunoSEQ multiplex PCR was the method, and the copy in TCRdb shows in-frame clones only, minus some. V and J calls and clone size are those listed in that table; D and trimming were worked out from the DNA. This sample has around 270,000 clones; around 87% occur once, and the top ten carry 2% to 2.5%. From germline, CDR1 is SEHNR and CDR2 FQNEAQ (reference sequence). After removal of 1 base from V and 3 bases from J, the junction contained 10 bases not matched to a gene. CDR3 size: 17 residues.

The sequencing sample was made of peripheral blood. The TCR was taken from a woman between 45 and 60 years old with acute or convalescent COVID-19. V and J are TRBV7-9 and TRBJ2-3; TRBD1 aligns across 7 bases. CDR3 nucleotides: TGTGCCAGCAGCTTAGAACAGGGGTTTTGGGTGACAGATACGCAGTATTTT. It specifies CASSLEQGFWVTDTQYF. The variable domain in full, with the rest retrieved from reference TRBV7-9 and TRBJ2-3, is DTGVSQNPRHKITKRGQNVTFRCDPISEHNRLYWYRQTLGQGPEFLTYFQNEAQLEKSRLLSDRFSAERPKGSFSTLEIQRTEQGDSAMYLCASSLEQGFWVTDTQYFGPGTRLTVL.